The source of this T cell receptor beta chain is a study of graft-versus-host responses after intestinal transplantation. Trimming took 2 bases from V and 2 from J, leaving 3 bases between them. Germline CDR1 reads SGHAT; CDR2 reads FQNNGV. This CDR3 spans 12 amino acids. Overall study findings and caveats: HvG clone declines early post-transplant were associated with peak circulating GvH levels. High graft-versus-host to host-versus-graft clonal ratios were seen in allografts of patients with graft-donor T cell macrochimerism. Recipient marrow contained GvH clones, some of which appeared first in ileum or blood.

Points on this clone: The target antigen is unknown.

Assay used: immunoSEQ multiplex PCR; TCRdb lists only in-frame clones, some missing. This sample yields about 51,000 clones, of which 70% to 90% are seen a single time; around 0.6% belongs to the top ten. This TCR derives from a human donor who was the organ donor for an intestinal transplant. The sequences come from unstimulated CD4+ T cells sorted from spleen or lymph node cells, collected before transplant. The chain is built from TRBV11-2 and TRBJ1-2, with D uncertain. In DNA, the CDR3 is TGTGCCAGCAGCTTACAAAACTATGGCTACACCTTC. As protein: CASSLQNYGYTF.